This T cell receptor (beta chain) was captured by sequencing in a study of T cells in Graves' hyperthyroidism and ophthalmopathy. What was amplified from RNA transcripts were TCR beta CDR3 regions. An initial round of RT-PCR targeting the TCR CDR3 relied on the HTBI primer set. TCRdb processed the multiplex PCR reads anew with MiXCR; each CDR3 protein has one entry. The table records about 300,000 distinct CDR3 sequences, roughly 19% of them present only once. Study results and caveats: Separation of ophthalmopathy from stable hyperthyroidism was achieved by a 13 V-J model.

In this sample, this clonotype turned up a few times. Its antigen is still unknown. A Clinical Activity Score of at least 3, a NOSPECS grade of at least 4 and a duration under 3 months were recorded in the ophthalmopathy patients. Each diagnosis was grounded in clinical symptoms, serum thyroxine and TRAb, thyroid ultrasound, and orbital computed tomography. V lost 2 bases and J 3 bases, leaving 8 bases between the germline ends. CDR1 is SGHNT, CDR2 YYREEE, per germline (reference sequence). CDR3 length equals 13 residues. This TCR was sampled from a man aged 45-60 years with Graves' ophthalmopathy. The genes are TRBV5-4 and TRBJ1-1; possible D gene TRBD1, 5 bases. The sample taken for sequencing was blood. CDR3 in DNA: TGTGCCAGCAGCTTTGGGGCGTACACTGAAGCTTTCTTT. It is translated as CASSFGAYTEAFF.